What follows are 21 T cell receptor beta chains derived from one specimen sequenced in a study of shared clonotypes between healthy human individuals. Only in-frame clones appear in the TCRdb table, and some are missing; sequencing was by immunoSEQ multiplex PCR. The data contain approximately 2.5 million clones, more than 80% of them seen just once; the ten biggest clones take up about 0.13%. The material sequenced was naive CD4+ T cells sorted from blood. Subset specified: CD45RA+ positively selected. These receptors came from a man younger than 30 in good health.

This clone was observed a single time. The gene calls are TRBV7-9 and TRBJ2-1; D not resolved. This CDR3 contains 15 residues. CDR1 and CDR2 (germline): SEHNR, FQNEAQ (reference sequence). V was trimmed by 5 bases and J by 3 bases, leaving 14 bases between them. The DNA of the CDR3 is TGTGCCAGCAGCCAACAAAGGCCAGTCTACAATGAGCAGTTCTTC. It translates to CASSQQRPVYNEQFF. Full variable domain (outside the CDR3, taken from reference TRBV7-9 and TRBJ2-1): DTGVSQNPRHKITKRGQNVTFRCDPISEHNRLYWYRQTLGQGPEFLTYFQNEAQLEKSRLLSDRFSAERPKGSFSTLEIQRTEQGDSAMYLCASSQQRPVYNEQFFGPGTRLTVL.

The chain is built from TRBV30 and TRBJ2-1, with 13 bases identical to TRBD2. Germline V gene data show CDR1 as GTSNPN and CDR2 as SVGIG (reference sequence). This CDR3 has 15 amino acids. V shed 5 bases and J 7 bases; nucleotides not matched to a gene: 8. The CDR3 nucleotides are TGTGCCTGGTCCTCGGGACTAGCGGGAAAGAATGAGCAGTTCTTC. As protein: CAWSSGLAGKNEQFF.

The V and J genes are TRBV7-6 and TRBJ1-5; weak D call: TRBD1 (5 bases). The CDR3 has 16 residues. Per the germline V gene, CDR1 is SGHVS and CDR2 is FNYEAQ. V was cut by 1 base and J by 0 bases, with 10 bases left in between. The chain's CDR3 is CASSLEGRYSNQPQHF. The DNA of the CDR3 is TGTGCCAGCAGCTTAGAGGGGCGATATAGCAATCAGCCCCAGCATTTT. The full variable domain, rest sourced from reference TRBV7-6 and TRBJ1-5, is GAGVSQSPRYKVTKRGQDVALRCDPISGHVSLYWYRQALGQGPEFLTYFNYEAQQDKSGLPNDRFSAERPEGSISTLTIQRTEQRDSAMYRCASSLEGRYSNQPQHFGDGTRLSIL.

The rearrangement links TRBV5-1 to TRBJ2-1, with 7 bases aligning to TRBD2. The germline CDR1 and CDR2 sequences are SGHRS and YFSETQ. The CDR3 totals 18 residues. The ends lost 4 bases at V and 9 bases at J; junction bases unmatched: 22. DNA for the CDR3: TGCGCCAGCAGCCCCGGATGGCTGGGGGGACCCCCGGGGGGTGAGCAGTTCTTC. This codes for CASSPGWLGGPPGGEQFF.

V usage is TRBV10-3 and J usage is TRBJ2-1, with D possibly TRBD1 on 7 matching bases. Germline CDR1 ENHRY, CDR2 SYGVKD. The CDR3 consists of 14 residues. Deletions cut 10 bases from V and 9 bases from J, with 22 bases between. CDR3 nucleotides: TGTGCCAGCCAGGGACAGACGGGAGCGGTTGAGCAGTTCTTC. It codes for CASQGQTGAVEQFF.

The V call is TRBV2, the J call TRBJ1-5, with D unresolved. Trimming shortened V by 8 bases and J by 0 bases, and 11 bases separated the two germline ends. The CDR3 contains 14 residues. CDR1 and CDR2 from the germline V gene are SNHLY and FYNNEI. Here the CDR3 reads CASGPGVSNQPQHF. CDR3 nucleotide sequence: TGTGCCAGCGGCCCAGGTGTTAGCAATCAGCCCCAGCATTTT.

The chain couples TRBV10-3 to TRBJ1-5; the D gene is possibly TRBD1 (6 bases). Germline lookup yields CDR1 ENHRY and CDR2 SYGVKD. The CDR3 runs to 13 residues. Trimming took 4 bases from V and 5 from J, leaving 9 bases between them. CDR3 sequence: CAISAGEHQPQHF. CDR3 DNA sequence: TGTGCCATCAGTGCAGGGGAACATCAGCCCCAGCATTTT.

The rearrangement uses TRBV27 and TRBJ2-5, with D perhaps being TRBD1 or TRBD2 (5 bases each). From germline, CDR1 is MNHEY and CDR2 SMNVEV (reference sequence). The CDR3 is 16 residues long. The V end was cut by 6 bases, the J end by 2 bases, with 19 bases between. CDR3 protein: CASRSLFMGEQETQYF. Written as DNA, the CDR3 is TGTGCCAGCAGATCACTGTTTATGGGGGAACAAGAGACCCAGTACTTC.

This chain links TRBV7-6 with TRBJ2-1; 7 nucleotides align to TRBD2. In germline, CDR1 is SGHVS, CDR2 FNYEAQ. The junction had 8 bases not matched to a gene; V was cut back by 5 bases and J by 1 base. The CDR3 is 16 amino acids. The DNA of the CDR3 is TGTGCCAGCAGCCGTACTAGCGCCGGATCCTACAATGAGCAGTTCTTC. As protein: CASSRTSAGSYNEQFF.

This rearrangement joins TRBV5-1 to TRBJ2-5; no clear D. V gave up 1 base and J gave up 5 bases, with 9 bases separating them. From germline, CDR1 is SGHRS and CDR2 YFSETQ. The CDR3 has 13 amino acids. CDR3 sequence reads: CASSLPPPETQYF. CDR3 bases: TGCGCCAGCAGCTTGCCCCCGCCGGAGACCCAGTACTTC.

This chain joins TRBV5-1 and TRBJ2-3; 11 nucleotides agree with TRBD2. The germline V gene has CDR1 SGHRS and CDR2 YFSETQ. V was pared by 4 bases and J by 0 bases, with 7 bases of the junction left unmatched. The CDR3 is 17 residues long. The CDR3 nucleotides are TGCGCCAGCAGCAGTCTAGCGGGGGGCGGGAGCACAGATACGCAGTATTTT. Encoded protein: CASSSLAGGGSTDTQYF. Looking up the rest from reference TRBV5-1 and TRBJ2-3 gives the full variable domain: KAGVTQTPRYLIKTRGQQVTLSCSPISGHRSVSWYQQTPGQGLQFLFEYFSETQRNKGNFPGRFSGRQFSNSRSEMNVSTLELGDSALYLCASSSLAGGGSTDTQYFGPGTRLTVL.

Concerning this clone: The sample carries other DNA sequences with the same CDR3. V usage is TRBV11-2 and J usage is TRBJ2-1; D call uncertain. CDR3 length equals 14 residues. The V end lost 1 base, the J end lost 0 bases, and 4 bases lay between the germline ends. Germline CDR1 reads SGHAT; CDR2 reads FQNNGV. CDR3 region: CASSLGISYNEQFF. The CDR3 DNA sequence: TGTGCCAGCAGCTTAGGGATCTCCTACAATGAGCAGTTCTTC.

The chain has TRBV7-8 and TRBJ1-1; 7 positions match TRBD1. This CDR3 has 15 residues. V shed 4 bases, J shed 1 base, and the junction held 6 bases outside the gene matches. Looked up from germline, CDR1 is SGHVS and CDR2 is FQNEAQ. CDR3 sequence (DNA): TGTGCCAGCAGCTCCCGGGGACAGAAGAACACTGAAGCTTTCTTT. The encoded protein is CASSSRGQKNTEAFF.

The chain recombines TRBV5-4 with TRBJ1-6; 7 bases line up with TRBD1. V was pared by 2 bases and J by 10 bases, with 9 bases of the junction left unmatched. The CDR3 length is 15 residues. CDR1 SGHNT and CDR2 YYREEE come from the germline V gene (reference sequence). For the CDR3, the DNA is TGTGCCAGCAGCTTTGCACAGGGGTATGGATCACCCCTCCACTTT. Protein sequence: CASSFAQGYGSPLHF.

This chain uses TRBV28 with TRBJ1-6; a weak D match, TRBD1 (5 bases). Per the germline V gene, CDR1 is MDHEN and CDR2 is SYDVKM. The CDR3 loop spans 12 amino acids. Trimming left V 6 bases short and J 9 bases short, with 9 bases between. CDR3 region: CASRGRVSPLHF. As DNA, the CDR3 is TGTGCCAGCAGGGGCAGGGTTTCACCCCTCCACTTT.

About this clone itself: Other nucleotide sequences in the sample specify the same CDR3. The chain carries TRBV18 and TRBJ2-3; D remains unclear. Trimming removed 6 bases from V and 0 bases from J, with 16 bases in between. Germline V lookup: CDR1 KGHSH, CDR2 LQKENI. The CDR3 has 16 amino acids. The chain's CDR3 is CASSPVGPSSTDTQYF. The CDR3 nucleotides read TGTGCCAGCTCCCCTGTGGGCCCGTCTAGCACAGATACGCAGTATTTT.

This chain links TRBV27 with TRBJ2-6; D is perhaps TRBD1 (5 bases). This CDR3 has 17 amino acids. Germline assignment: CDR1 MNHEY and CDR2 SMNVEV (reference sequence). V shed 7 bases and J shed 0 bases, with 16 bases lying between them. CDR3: CASIYSTDLSGANVLTF. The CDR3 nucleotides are TGTGCCAGCATATATTCGACAGACCTCTCTGGGGCCAACGTCCTGACTTTC.

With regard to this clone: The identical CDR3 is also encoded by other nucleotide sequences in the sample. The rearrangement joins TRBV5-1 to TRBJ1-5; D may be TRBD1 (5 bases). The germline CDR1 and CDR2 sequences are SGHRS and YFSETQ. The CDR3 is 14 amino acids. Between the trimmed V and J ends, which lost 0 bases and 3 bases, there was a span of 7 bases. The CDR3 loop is CASSLGGINQPQHF. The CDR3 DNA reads TGCGCCAGCAGCTTGGGGGGCATCAATCAGCCCCAGCATTTT.

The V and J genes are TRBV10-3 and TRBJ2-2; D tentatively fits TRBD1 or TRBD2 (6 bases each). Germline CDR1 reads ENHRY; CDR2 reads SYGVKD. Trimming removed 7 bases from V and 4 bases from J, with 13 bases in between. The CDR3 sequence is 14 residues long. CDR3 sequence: CAIKPEGGTGELFF. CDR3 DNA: TGTGCCATCAAGCCGGAGGGGGGCACCGGGGAGCTGTTTTTT.

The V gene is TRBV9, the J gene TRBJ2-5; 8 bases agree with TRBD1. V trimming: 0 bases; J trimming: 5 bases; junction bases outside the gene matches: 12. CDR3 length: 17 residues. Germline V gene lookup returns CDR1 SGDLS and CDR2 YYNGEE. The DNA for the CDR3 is TGTGCCAGCAGCGTAGTAGGAGACAGGGGAAGGGCGGAGACCCAGTACTTC. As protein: CASSVVGDRGRAETQYF. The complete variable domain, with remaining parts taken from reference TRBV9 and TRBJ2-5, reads DSGVTQTPKHLITATGQRVTLRCSPRSGDLSVYWYQQSLDQGLQFLIQYYNGEERAKGNILERFSAQQFPDLHSELNLSSLELGDSALYFCASSVVGDRGRAETQYFGPGTRLLVL.

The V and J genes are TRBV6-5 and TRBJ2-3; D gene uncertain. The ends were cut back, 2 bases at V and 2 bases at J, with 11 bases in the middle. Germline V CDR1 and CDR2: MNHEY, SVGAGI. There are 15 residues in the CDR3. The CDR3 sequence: CASSYGLRNTDTQYF. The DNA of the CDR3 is TGTGCCAGCAGTTACGGATTGCGCAACACAGATACGCAGTATTTT.